These 8 T cell receptor beta chains were sequenced from one sample in a study of blood T cell repertoires in COVID-19. Method: immunoSEQ multiplex PCR; TCRdb's copy keeps in-frame clones and lacks some. Of about 210,000 clones in the sample, approximately 86% were seen once. The sample consisted of peripheral blood. These receptors all come from a man between 18 and 35 years old with active or convalescent COVID-19.

The genes are TRBV5-1 and TRBJ2-1; TRBD2 aligns across 8 bases. The J segment lost 8 bases and the V segment lost 4 bases, leaving 5 bases of the junction unmatched. The length of the CDR3 is 13 residues. In germline, CDR1 is SGHRS, CDR2 YFSETQ. The CDR3, as DNA: TGCGCCAGCAGCCCAAGCGGGAGTGATGAGCAGTTCTTC. This encodes CASSPSGSDEQFF.

The chain links TRBV5-4 to TRBJ2-3, with TRBD2 identical over 10 bases. CDR3 size: 14 residues. The V and J ends lost 4 bases and 7 bases, in that order; junction bases with no gene match: 6. CDR1 and CDR2 from the germline V gene are SGHNT and YYREEE (reference sequence). The CDR3 bases are TGTGCCAGCAGCATTCCGGGACTAGCGTATACGCAGTATTTT. As protein: CASSIPGLAYTQYF. Using reference TRBV5-4 and TRBJ2-3 for the parts outside the CDR3, the full variable domain is ETGVTQSPTHLIKTRGQQVTLRCSSQSGHNTVSWYQQALGQGPQFIFQYYREEENGRGNFPPRFSGLQFPNYSSELNVNALELDDSALYLCASSIPGLAYTQYFGPGTRLTVL.

The rearrangement joins TRBV6-1 to TRBJ2-1; perhaps TRBD1 as D (6 bases). The germline gives CDR1 MNHNS, CDR2 SASEGT. The CDR3 spans 17 residues. V was trimmed by 4 bases and J by 0 bases, leaving 16 bases between them. The CDR3, as DNA: TGTGCCAGCAGTGCTATTATGACAGGAGCCTCCTACAATGAGCAGTTCTTC. It encodes CASSAIMTGASYNEQFF.

J is TRBJ2-1 and V is TRBV11-2; the match to TRBD2 covers 8 bases. There are 18 residues in the CDR3. J lost 0 bases, V lost 3 bases, and 10 bases had no gene match. The germline V gene has CDR1 SGHAT and CDR2 FQNNGV. CDR3 bases: TGTGCCAGCAGCTTTGCCCCCGGGAGGGTCCGCTCCTACAATGAGCAGTTCTTC. Protein sequence: CASSFAPGRVRSYNEQFF. Combining the CDR3 with reference TRBV11-2 and TRBJ2-1 gives the whole variable domain EAGVAQSPRYKIIEKRQSVAFWCNPISGHATLYWYQQILGQGPKLLIQFQNNGVVDDSQLPKDRFSAERLKGVDSTLKIQPAKLEDSAVYLCASSFAPGRVRSYNEQFFGPGTRLTVL.

The chain combines TRBV14 with TRBJ1-1; the D is unclear. This CDR3 region has 13 residues. Germline V gene sequence: CDR1 SGHDN, CDR2 FVKESK. V was cut by 3 bases and J by 5 bases, with 10 bases left in between. The CDR3 DNA reads as TGTGCCAGCAGCCATCTCGGAGGGACTGAAGCTTTCTTT. Its translation: CASSHLGGTEAFF.

This chain connects TRBV28 to TRBJ2-5; D uncertain. V was shortened by 5 bases and J by 2 bases, with 15 bases between the two germline ends. In germline, CDR1 is MDHEN, CDR2 SYDVKM. The length of the CDR3 is 15 residues. This chain's CDR3 is CASSPQRRLQETQYF. The CDR3 nucleotides are TGTGCCAGCAGTCCCCAAAGGCGGCTACAAGAGACCCAGTACTTC.

The CDR3 nucleotides read TGTGCCAGCAGCTTACAGCGGGAGGTATACAATGAGCAGTTCTTC. It codes for CASSLQREVYNEQFF. V and J are TRBV11-2 and TRBJ2-1, with 9 nucleotides matching TRBD2. In germline, CDR1 is SGHAT, CDR2 FQNNGV. The CDR3 loop spans 15 amino acids. V trimming: 2 bases; J trimming: 4 bases; junction bases outside the gene matches: 3.

J is TRBJ1-6 and V is TRBV4-2; D not resolved. Germline V lookup: CDR1 LGHNA, CDR2 YNFKEQ. Trimming took 0 bases from V and 5 from J, leaving 17 bases between them. The CDR3 is 18 residues long. CDR3 residues: CASSQEVNGQTHNSPLHF. The CDR3, as DNA: TGTGCCAGCAGCCAAGAAGTTAATGGGCAGACGCATAATTCACCCCTCCACTTT.